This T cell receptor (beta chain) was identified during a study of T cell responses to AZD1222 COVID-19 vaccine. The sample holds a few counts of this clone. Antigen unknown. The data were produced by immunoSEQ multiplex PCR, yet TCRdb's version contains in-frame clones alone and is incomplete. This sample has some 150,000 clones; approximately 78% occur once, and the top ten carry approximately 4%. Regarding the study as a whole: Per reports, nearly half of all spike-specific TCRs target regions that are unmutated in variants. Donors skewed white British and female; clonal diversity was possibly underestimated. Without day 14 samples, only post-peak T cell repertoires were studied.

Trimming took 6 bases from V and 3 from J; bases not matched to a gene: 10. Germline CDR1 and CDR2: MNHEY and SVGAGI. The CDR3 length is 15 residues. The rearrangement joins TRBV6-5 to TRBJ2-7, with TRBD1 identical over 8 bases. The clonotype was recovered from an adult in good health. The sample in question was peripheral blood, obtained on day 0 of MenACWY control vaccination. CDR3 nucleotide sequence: TGTGCCAGCAGCTCGACAGGGGCAGGAGGCTACGAGCAGTACTTC. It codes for CASSSTGAGGYEQYF.